Included here is one T cell receptor (beta chain) sequence, with context. The junction departs from the called germline gene at one end, perhaps through a read error. The same CDR3 also results from other DNA sequences found in this sample. This record belongs to a study of glioma-infiltrating T cells after dendritic cell vaccination. Generated by immunoSEQ multiplex PCR, the TCRdb table keeps only in-frame clones and is missing some. The sample shows approximately 48,000 clones, less than 90% of them seen only once. Germline values: CDR1 GTSNPN, CDR2 SVGIG (reference sequence). The CDR3 has 15 residues.

The sample was blood, taken before dendritic cell vaccination. The receptor's source is a human donor with glioblastoma. This chain joins TRBV30 and TRBJ1-6, with D possibly TRBD1 on 5 matching bases. This CDR3 is CAWSMFGREDSPLHF. CDR3 DNA sequence: TGTGCCTGGAGTATGTTTGGCAGGGAGGATTCCCCCCTCCACTTT.